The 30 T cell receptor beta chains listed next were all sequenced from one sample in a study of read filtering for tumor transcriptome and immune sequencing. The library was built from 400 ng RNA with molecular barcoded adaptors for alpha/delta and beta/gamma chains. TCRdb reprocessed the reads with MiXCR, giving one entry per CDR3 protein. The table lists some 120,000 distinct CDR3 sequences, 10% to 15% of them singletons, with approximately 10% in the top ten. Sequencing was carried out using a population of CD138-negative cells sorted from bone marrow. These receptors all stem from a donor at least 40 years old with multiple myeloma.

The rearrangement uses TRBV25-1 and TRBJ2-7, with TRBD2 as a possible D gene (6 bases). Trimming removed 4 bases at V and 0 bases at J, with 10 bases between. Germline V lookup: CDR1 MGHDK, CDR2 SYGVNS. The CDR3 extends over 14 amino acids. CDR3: CASSAGESSYEQYF. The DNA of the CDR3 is TGTGCCAGCAGTGCGGGAGAGAGCTCCTACGAGCAGTACTTC.

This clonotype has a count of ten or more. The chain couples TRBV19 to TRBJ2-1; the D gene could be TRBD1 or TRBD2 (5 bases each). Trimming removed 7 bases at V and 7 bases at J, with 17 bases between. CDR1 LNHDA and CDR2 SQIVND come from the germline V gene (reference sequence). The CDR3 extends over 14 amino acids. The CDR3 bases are TGTGCCAGTACCCCGGGGCGCTGGGCAAATGAGCAGTTCTTC. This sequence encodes CASTPGRWANEQFF.

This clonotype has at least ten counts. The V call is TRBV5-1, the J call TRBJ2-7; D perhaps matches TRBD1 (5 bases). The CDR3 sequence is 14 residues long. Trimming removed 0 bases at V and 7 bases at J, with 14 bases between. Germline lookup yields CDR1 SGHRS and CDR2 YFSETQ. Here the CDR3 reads CASSLEQGRMEQYF. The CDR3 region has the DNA TGCGCCAGCAGCTTGGAGCAGGGAAGGATGGAGCAGTACTTC.

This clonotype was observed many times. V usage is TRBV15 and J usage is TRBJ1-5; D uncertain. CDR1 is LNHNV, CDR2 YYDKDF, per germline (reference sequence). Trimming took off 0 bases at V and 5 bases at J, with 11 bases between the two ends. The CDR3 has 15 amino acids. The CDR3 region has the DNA TGTGCCACCAGCAGAGATGCGGCGGAGCATCAGCCCCAGCATTTT. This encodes CATSRDAAEHQPQHF.

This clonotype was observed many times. The CDR3: CATSRKGGYQETQYF. The DNA of the CDR3 is TGTGCCACCAGCAGAAAGGGGGGGTACCAAGAGACCCAGTACTTC. The rearrangement links TRBV15 to TRBJ2-5, with D perhaps TRBD2 (7 bases). This CDR3 contains 15 residues. Germline CDR1 reads LNHNV; CDR2 reads YYDKDF (reference sequence). V shed 2 bases and J shed 0 bases, with 10 bases lying between them.

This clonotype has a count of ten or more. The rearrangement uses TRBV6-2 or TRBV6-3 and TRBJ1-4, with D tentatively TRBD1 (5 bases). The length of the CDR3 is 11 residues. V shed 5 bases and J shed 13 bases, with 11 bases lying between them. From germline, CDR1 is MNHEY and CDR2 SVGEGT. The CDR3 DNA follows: TGTGCCAGCAGTGATACAGGAAGACTGTTTTTT. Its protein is CASSDTGRLFF.

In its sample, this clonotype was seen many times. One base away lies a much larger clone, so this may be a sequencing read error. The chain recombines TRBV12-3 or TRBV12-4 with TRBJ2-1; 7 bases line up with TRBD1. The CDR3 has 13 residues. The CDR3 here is CAGSLDRNNEQFF. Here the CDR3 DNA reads TGTGCCGGCAGTTTGGACAGGAACAATGAGCAGTTCTTC.

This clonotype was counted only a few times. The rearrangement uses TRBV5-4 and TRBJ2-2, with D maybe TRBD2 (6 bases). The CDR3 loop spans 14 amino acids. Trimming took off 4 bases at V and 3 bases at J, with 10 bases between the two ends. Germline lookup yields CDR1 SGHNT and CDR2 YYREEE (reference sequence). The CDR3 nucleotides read TGTGCCAGCAGCCCGGGACTCCACACCGGGGAGCTGTTTTTT. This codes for CASSPGLHTGELFF.

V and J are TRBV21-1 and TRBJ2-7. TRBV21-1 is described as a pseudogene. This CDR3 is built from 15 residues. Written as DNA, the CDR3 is TGTGCCAGCAGCAAAGTGGGCAACGCACCCTACGAGCAGTACTTT. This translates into CASSKVGNAPYEQYF.

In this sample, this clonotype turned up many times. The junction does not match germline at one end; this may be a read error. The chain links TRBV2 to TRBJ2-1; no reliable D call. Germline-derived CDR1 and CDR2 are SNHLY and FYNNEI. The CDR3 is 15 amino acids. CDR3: CASRLGQSSHNEQFF. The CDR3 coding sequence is TGTGCCAGCAGGTTAGGGCAGAGCTCCCACAATGAGCAGTTCTTC.

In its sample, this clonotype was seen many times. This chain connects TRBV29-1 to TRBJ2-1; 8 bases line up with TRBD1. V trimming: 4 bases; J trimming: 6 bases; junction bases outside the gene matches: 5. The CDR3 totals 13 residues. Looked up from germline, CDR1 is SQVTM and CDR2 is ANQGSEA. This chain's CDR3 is CSVGRTGSNEQFF. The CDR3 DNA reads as TGCAGCGTTGGTAGGACAGGGTCCAATGAGCAGTTCTTC.

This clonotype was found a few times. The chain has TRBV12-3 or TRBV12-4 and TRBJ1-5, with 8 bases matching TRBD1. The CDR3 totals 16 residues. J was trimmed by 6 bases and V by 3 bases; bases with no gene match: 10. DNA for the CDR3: TGTGCCAGCAGTTTCAACTCCGGACAGGGTAGTCAGCCCCAGCATTTT. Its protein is CASSFNSGQGSQPQHF.

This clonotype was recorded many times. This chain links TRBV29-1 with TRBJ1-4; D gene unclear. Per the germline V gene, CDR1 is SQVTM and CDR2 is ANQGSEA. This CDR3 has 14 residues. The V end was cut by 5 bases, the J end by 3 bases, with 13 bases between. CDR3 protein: CSVSSGPANEKLFF. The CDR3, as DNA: TGCAGCGTTAGTTCAGGACCTGCTAATGAAAAACTGTTTTTT.

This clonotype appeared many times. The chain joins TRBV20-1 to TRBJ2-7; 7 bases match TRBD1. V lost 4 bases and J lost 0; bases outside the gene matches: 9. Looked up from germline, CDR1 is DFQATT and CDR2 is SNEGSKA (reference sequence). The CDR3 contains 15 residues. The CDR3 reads CSAKIRDSHSYEQYF. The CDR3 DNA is TGCAGTGCTAAGATACGGGACAGCCACTCCTACGAGCAGTACTTC.

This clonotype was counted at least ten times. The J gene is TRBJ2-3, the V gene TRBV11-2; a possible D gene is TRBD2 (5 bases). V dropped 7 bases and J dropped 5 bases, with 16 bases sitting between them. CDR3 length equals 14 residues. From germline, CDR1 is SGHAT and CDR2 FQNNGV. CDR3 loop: CASNVGGLVDTQYF. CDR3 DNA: TGTGCCAGCAACGTTGGCGGGCTGGTAGATACGCAGTATTTT.

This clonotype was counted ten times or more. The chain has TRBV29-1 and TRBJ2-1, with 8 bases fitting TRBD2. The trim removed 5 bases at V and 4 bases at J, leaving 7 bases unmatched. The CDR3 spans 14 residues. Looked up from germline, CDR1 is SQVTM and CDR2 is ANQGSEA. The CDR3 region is CSVKTSGAYNEQFF. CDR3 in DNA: TGCAGCGTTAAAACTAGCGGAGCGTACAATGAGCAGTTCTTC.

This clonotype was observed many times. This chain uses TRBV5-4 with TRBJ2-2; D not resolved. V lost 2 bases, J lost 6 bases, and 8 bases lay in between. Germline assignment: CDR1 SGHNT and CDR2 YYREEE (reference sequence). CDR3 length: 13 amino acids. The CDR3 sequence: CASSFLEAGELFF. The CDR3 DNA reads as TGTGCCAGCAGCTTCCTAGAAGCCGGGGAGCTGTTTTTT.

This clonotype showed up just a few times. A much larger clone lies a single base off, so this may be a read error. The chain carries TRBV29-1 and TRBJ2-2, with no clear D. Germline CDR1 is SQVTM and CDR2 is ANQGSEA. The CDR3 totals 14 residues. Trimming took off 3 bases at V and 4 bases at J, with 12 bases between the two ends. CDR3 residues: CSVEWFVSTGELFF. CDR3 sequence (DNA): TGCAGCGTTGAGTGGTTTGTCAGCACCGGGGAGCTGTTTTTT.

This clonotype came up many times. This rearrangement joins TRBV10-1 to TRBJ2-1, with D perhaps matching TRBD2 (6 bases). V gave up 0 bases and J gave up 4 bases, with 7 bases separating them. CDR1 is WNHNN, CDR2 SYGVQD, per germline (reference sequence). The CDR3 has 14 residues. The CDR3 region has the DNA TGCGCCAGCAGTGAGTCGGGGGGTTACAATGAGCAGTTCTTC. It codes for CASSESGGYNEQFF.

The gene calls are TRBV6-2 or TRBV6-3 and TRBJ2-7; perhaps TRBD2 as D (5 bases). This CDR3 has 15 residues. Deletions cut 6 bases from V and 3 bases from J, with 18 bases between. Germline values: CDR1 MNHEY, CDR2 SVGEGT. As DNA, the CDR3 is TGTGCCAGCAGGATAGGTGGCGGAGCGGACTACGAGCAGTACTTC. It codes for CASRIGGGADYEQYF.

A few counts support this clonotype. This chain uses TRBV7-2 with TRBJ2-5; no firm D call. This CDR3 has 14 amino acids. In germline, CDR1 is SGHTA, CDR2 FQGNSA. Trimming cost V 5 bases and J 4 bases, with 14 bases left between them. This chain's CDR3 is CASSPSIGGETQYF. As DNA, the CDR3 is TGTGCCAGCAGCCCTAGTATCGGCGGAGAGACCCAGTACTTC.

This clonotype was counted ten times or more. CDR3 nucleotides: TGTGCCAGCACCCCAAGAGGCGGGGAATCCTACGAGCAGTACTTC. It translates to CASTPRGGESYEQYF. The chain is built from TRBV3-1 and TRBJ2-7; TRBD2 might be the D (6 bases). Germline V lookup: CDR1 LGHDT, CDR2 YNNKEL (reference sequence). V was trimmed by 7 bases and J by 1 base, leaving 17 bases between them. The CDR3 runs 15 residues.

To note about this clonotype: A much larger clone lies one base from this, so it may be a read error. As DNA, the CDR3 is TGTGCCAGCAGCCCGGACGGGGTCGTCTACGAGCAGTACTTC. It specifies CASSPDGVVYEQYF. This chain joins TRBV28 and TRBJ2-7; perhaps TRBD2 as D (5 bases). V dropped 6 bases and J dropped 3 bases, with 15 bases sitting between them. The length of the CDR3 is 14 residues. Germline V CDR1 and CDR2: MDHEN, SYDVKM.

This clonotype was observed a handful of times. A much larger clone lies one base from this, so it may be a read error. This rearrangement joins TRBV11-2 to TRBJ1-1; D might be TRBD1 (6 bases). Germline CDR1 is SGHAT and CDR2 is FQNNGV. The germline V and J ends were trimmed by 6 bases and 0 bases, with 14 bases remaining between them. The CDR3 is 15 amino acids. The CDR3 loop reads CASRGTGFMNTEAFF. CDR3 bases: TGTGCCAGCAGAGGTACAGGGTTCATGAACACTGAAGCTTTCTTT.

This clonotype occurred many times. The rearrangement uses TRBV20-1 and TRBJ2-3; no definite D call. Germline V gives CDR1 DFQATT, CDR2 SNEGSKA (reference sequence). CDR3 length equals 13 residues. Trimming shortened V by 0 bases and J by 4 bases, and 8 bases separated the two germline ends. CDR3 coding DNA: TGCAGTGCTAGAGAGGCGTGGTCAGATACGCAGTATTTT. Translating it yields CSAREAWSDTQYF.

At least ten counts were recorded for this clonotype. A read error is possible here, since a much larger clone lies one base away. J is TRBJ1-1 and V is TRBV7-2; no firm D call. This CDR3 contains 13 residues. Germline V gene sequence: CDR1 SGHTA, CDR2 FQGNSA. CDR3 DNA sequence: TGTGCCAGCAGCTTTTCACGGAACACTGCAGCTTTCTTT. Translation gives CASSFSRNTAAFF.

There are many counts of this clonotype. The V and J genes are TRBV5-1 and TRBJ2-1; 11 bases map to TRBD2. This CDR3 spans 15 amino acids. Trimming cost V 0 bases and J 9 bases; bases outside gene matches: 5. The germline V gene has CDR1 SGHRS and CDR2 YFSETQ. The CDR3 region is CASSLVTSGETEQFF. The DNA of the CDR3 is TGCGCCAGCAGCTTGGTGACTAGCGGGGAGACTGAGCAGTTCTTC.

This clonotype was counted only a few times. CDR3 in DNA: TGTGCCAGCAGCGTTCTGCCCGGGACAGGGGACACTGAAGCTTTCTTT. It yields the protein CASSVLPGTGDTEAFF. The J gene is TRBJ1-1, the V gene TRBV9; 10 positions agree with TRBD1. There are 16 residues in the CDR3. The germline V gene has CDR1 SGDLS and CDR2 YYNGEE. V was clipped by 2 bases and J by 3 bases; unmatched bases: 7.

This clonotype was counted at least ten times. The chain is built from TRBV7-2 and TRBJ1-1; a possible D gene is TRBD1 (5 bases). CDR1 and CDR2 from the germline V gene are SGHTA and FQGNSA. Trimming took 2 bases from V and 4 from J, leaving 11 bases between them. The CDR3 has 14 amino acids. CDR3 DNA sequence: TGTGCCAGCAGCTTACAACCAGGGAGCACTGAAGCTTTCTTT. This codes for CASSLQPGSTEAFF.

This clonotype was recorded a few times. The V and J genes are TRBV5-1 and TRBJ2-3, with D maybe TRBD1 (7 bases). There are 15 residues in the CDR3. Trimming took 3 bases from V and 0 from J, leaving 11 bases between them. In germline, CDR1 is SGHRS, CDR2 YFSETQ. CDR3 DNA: TGCGCCAGCAGCTCGGGGGACAGAAGCACAGATACGCAGTATTTT. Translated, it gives CASSSGDRSTDTQYF.